Below are 10 T cell receptor beta chains sequenced from a single sample in a study of T-cell memory formation after mild COVID-19. TCRdb reanalysed the 5' RACE reads using MiXCR and keeps one entry per CDR3 protein. This table has about 250,000 distinct CDR3 sequences, about a sixth appearing once. The specimen was PBMCs or a T cell subset sorted from them (not recorded which). Source of these receptors: a man between 18 and 35 years old who had mild COVID-19 (a few samples of this study predate the infection). Cell type and time point are not known.

The chain recombines TRBV5-1 with TRBJ2-7; no reliable D call. Trimming shortened V by 4 bases and J by 2 bases, and 13 bases separated the two germline ends. The CDR3 is made up of 14 amino acids. Germline CDR1 is SGHRS and CDR2 is YFSETQ. CDR3: CASSPVLLTYEQYV. CDR3 coding DNA: TGCGCCAGCAGCCCGGTCCTCCTTACCTACGAGCAGTACGTC.

The chain couples TRBV9 to TRBJ2-1, with TRBD2 matching 13 bases. Germline CDR1 and CDR2: SGDLS and YYNGEE. This CDR3 is 15 amino acids long. V lost 3 bases and J lost 10; bases outside the gene matches: 7. The CDR3: CASSDTGTSGVEQFF. The CDR3 DNA sequence: TGTGCCAGCAGCGATACCGGGACTAGCGGGGTAGAGCAGTTCTTC.

This clonotype was detected a few times. The rearrangement joins TRBV4-1 to TRBJ2-1; 8 bases map to TRBD1. CDR1 is MGHRA, CDR2 YSYEKL, per germline. This CDR3 comprises 16 residues. The V gene end was trimmed by 4 bases and the J gene end by 5 bases; junction bases not matched to a gene: 10. CDR3 nucleotide sequence: TGCGCCAGCAGCCTCCTCCGGGACAGGAGAGACAATGAGCAGTTCTTC. Residues: CASSLLRDRRDNEQFF.

The gene calls are TRBV6-2 or TRBV6-3 and TRBJ2-2; 7 nucleotides line up with TRBD1. This CDR3 spans 17 amino acids. Germline CDR1 reads MNHEY; CDR2 reads SVGEGT. V dropped 6 bases and J dropped 4; count of bases not matched to a gene: 14. The CDR3 loop is CASSYNPIRDSTGELFF. Here the CDR3 DNA reads TGTGCCAGCAGCTATAATCCTATCCGGGACAGCACCGGGGAGCTGTTTTTT.

This clonotype was recorded a few times. The chain has TRBV6-1 and TRBJ1-5; no definite D call. The germline gives CDR1 MNHNS, CDR2 SASEGT. Trimming shortened V by 5 bases and J by 6 bases, and 14 bases separated the two germline ends. The CDR3 has 14 residues. CDR3 protein: CASSPRGWGQPQHF. For the CDR3, the DNA is TGTGCCAGCAGTCCCCGAGGGTGGGGTCAGCCCCAGCATTTT.

This clonotype was found a few times. The chain uses TRBV9 and TRBJ2-3; possible D gene TRBD2, 6 bases. The length of the CDR3 is 16 residues. Trimming stripped 0 bases from V and 3 bases from J, with 14 bases between. Germline V gene data show CDR1 as SGDLS and CDR2 as YYNGEE. CDR3 sequence (DNA): TGTGCCAGCAGCGTAGGGGCGGGACTCTCGACAGATACGCAGTATTTT. Its protein product is CASSVGAGLSTDTQYF.

This clonotype was found a few times. This chain links TRBV15 with TRBJ2-5, with 10 bases identical to TRBD2. In germline, CDR1 is LNHNV, CDR2 YYDKDF (reference sequence). Trimming removed 0 bases from V and 5 bases from J; junction bases left unmatched: 6. This CDR3 contains 16 residues. The CDR3 DNA reads as TGTGCCACCAGCAGAGATCTAGCGGGGGTAGGGGAGACCCAGTACTTC. It codes for CATSRDLAGVGETQYF.

The sample holds a few counts of this clonotype. This chain links TRBV28 with TRBJ1-2; D not certain. V was trimmed by 5 bases and J by 4 bases, leaving 8 bases between them. The CDR3 consists of 12 residues. Germline CDR1 is MDHEN and CDR2 is SYDVKM. CDR3 loop: CASSAVSYGYTF. CDR3 nucleotides: TGTGCCAGCAGTGCCGTGAGCTATGGCTACACCTTC.

The V call is TRBV5-1, the J call TRBJ1-1, with D possibly TRBD1 on 5 matching bases. V lost 1 base and J 8 bases, leaving 15 bases between the germline ends. CDR3 length: 14 residues. Germline CDR1 is SGHRS and CDR2 is YFSETQ. The CDR3 bases are TGCGCCAGCAGCTTGATGCAGGGCGAGGTGGAAGCTTTCTTT. Encoded protein: CASSLMQGEVEAFF.

J is TRBJ1-1 and V is TRBV25-1; D might be TRBD1 (6 bases). The germline CDR1 and CDR2 sequences are MGHDK and SYGVNS. V was shortened by 4 bases and J by 1 base, with 13 bases between the two germline ends. This CDR3 comprises 15 residues. The CDR3 is CASSGTVRKNTEAFF. DNA for the CDR3: TGTGCCAGCAGTGGGACAGTGCGTAAGAACACTGAAGCTTTCTTT.